The 22 T cell receptor beta chains below come from one sample, sequenced in a study of shared T cell receptors in the human thymus. The assay was immunoSEQ multiplex PCR, and TCRdb's table has in-frame clones only and misses some. The repertoire has approximately 730,000 clones, 80% to 90% of them found once; the top ten carry about 0.0098%. This sample also appeared in a second study, on human thymus T cells.

Sequencing used thymocytes. The receptors were sampled from a girl under three years old with a congenital heart defect.

V usage is TRBV7-2 and J usage is TRBJ2-1; no reliable D call. The CDR3 has 16 residues. Per germline, CDR1 SGHTA and CDR2 FQGNSA. V was pared by 5 bases and J by 4 bases, with 18 bases between. CDR3 coding DNA: TGTGCCAGCAGCCCGAAGCCTCATAGTCTGTACAATGAGCAGTTCTTC. It is translated as CASSPKPHSLYNEQFF.

V is TRBV29-1 and J is TRBJ2-3, with a possible D match to TRBD2 (6 bases). Germline assignment: CDR1 SQVTM and CDR2 ANQGSEA. V lost 4 bases to trimming and J lost 2 bases, with 10 bases between them. The CDR3 contains 13 residues. CDR3 nucleotide sequence: TGCAGCGTTGGACGGGAGAACACAGATACGCAGTATTTT. This codes for CSVGRENTDTQYF.

This chain joins TRBV6-1 and TRBJ1-1; TRBD1 matches 8 bases. The CDR3 contains 17 residues. Germline values: CDR1 MNHNS, CDR2 SASEGT. The J segment lost 5 bases and the V segment lost 3 bases, leaving 14 bases of the junction unmatched. CDR3 loop: CASSDLADREALTEAFF. As DNA, the CDR3 is TGTGCCAGCAGTGACTTGGCGGACAGGGAGGCCCTAACTGAAGCTTTCTTT.

This clone was counted a single time. The CDR3 DNA reads as TGTGCCACCAGCAGAGGAGGGGGACCCTATGGCTACACCTTC. Translating it yields CATSRGGGPYGYTF. The rearrangement links TRBV15 to TRBJ1-2, with a weak D call TRBD1 (6 bases). CDR3 length equals 14 residues. V was trimmed by 1 base and J by 4 bases, leaving 10 bases between them. Germline CDR1 is LNHNV and CDR2 is YYDKDF (reference sequence).

The rearrangement links TRBV13 to TRBJ1-6; 7 bases match TRBD1. This CDR3 has 17 amino acids. V was pared by 5 bases and J by 4 bases, with 11 bases of the junction left unmatched. Germline CDR1 reads PRHDT; CDR2 reads FYEKMQ (reference sequence). The CDR3 bases are TGTGCCAGCAGCACATACAGGGGAGGTGATTATAATTCACCCCTCCACTTT. Residues: CASSTYRGGDYNSPLHF. The variable domain in full, with the rest retrieved from reference TRBV13 and TRBJ1-6, is AAGVIQSPRHLIKEKRETATLKCYPIPRHDTVYWYQQGPGQDPQFLISFYEKMQSDKGSIPDRFSAQQFSDYHSELNMSSLELGDSALYFCASSTYRGGDYNSPLHFGNGTRLTVT.

The CDR3 coding sequence is TGTGCCAGCTCACCACCACTCGGAAAAAGACAGGGCGCTTCAAACCCCGTCTATGGCTACACCTTC. This sequence encodes CASSPPLGKRQGASNPVYGYTF. The chain recombines TRBV18 with TRBJ1-2; 7 bases map to TRBD1. The CDR3 covers 22 residues. CDR1 KGHSH and CDR2 LQKENI come from the germline V gene. Losses at the gene ends were 0 bases for V and 4 bases for J; bases not matched to a gene: 26.

The chain recombines TRBV12-5 with TRBJ1-3; no reliable D call. CDR1 is LGHNT, CDR2 FRNRAP, per germline. The V end was cut by 2 bases, the J end by 0 bases, with 17 bases between. CDR3 length: 18 amino acids. In DNA, the CDR3 is TGTGCTAGTGGTTTGCCAAAGGCGGTTTGGAACTCTGGAAACACCATATATTTT. Amino acids: CASGLPKAVWNSGNTIYF. Full variable domain (remainder filled in from reference TRBV12-5 and TRBJ1-3): DARVTQTPRHKVTEMGQEVTMRCQPILGHNTVFWYRQTMMQGLELLAYFRNRAPLDDSGMPKDRFSAEMPDATLATLKIQPSEPRDSAVYFCASGLPKAVWNSGNTIYFGEGSWLTVV.

Only one count was recorded for this clone. The gene calls are TRBV10-3 and TRBJ1-1, with a tentative D call TRBD1 (6 bases). Germline V gives CDR1 ENHRY, CDR2 SYGVKD. The CDR3 is 18 amino acids. The germline V and J ends were trimmed by 6 bases and 0 bases, with 23 bases remaining between them. The chain's CDR3 is CAIRNGQPPYTMNTEAFF. The CDR3 region has the DNA TGTGCCATCAGGAACGGACAGCCACCTTATACCATGAACACTGAAGCTTTCTTT.

This chain uses TRBV5-5 with TRBJ1-2; 10 nucleotides line up with TRBD1. The CDR3 loop spans 17 amino acids. After removal of 4 bases from V and 4 bases from J, the junction contained 13 bases not matched to a gene. Germline CDR1 SGHKS, CDR2 YYEKEE (reference sequence). The CDR3 DNA follows: TGTGCCAGCAGCACCCCGACGCGGGACAGGGGTGGCTATGGCTACACCTTC. Its translation: CASSTPTRDRGGYGYTF.

J is TRBJ1-2 and V is TRBV14; D is undetermined. Trimming shortened V by 1 base and J by 3 bases, and 12 bases separated the two germline ends. Germline values: CDR1 SGHDN, CDR2 FVKESK. This CDR3 contains 15 residues. The chain's CDR3 is CASSQGFVDHYGYTF. In nucleotides, the CDR3 is TGTGCCAGCAGCCAAGGGTTCGTAGATCACTATGGCTACACCTTC.

This chain connects TRBV9 to TRBJ2-3, with 12 bases aligning to TRBD1. Unmatched junction bases numbered 2, after V lost 3 bases and J lost 0 bases. This CDR3 has 16 amino acids. Germline CDR1 and CDR2: SGDLS and YYNGEE. CDR3 amino acids: CASSGGQGASTDTQYF. The CDR3 DNA reads TGTGCCAGCAGCGGGGGACAGGGGGCAAGCACAGATACGCAGTATTTT.

Concerning this clone: Given the absence of the conserved phenylalanine or tryptophan at the CDR3 end, a read error is likely. No DNA is shown, since the ends of the CDR3 on it are uncertain; the CDR3 is the one TCRdb lists. This sequence joins TRBV7-2 and TRBJ1-1; whether TRBD1, the table's D call, matches the DNA was not checked. 11 amino acids form the CDR3, both terminal residues included. Per the germline V gene, CDR1 is SGHTA and CDR2 is FQGNSA. The CDR3 sequence: CASSFPWTVHS.

The chain is built from TRBV5-1 and TRBJ1-2; no firm D call. The germline gives CDR1 SGHRS, CDR2 YFSETQ. Between the trimmed V and J ends, which lost 3 bases and 4 bases, there was a span of 19 bases. This CDR3 spans 16 amino acids. The CDR3 sequence is CASSSEAEGSVYGYTF. The CDR3 bases are TGCGCCAGCAGCTCGGAAGCCGAGGGTTCGGTCTATGGCTACACCTTC.

This sequence joins TRBV7-2 and TRBJ2-5, with TRBD2 matching over 11 bases. The CDR3 extends over 16 amino acids. The V and J ends lost 4 bases and 3 bases, in that order; junction bases with no gene match: 7. From germline, CDR1 is SGHTA and CDR2 FQGNSA. CDR3 nucleotide sequence: TGTGCCAGCAGCTGTGCCCCGGGACTAGCGGAAGAGACCCAGTACTTC. Amino acids: CASSCAPGLAEETQYF.

The chain combines TRBV5-6 with TRBJ1-1; the match to TRBD1 covers 7 bases. The V gene end was trimmed by 4 bases and the J gene end by 0 bases; junction bases not matched to a gene: 15. Germline V gene lookup returns CDR1 SGHDT and CDR2 YYEEEE. CDR3 size: 18 residues. The CDR3 DNA sequence: TGTGCCAGCAGCCCACGCAGCCTGGGGGACAGCATGAACACTGAAGCTTTCTTT. Translated, it gives CASSPRSLGDSMNTEAFF.

The chain links TRBV9 to TRBJ2-4, with D perhaps matching TRBD2 (5 bases). The CDR3 is made up of 19 amino acids. Trimming pared 4 bases from V and 5 bases from J, leaving 28 bases between. CDR1 is SGDLS and CDR2 is YYNGEE in the germline V gene. CDR3 protein: CASSRGLIGSTRPENIQYF. CDR3 coding DNA: TGTGCCAGCAGCCGAGGGTTGATCGGATCGACCCGGCCTGAAAACATTCAGTACTTC.

The chain has TRBV13 and TRBJ1-2, with a possible D match to TRBD1 (5 bases). Trimming removed 8 bases from V and 4 bases from J, with 20 bases in between. Looked up from germline, CDR1 is PRHDT and CDR2 is FYEKMQ (reference sequence). CDR3 length equals 15 residues. Here the CDR3 DNA reads TGTGCCAGCTCCGCAGAACGAACAGGCCCCTATGGCTACACCTTC. This gives the protein CASSAERTGPYGYTF.

The chain employs TRBV19 and TRBJ1-1; TRBD1 might be the D (5 bases). CDR3 length: 13 amino acids. Trimming removed 6 bases from V and 0 bases from J, with 8 bases in between. Germline CDR1 and CDR2: LNHDA and SQIVND (reference sequence). The CDR3 loop is CASRQTVNTEAFF. The CDR3 DNA is TGTGCCAGTAGACAGACAGTGAACACTGAAGCTTTCTTT.

This rearrangement joins TRBV7-8 to TRBJ1-1; 7 bases agree with TRBD1. The V gene's germline CDR1 is SGHVS and CDR2 FQNEAQ. J lost 6 bases, V lost 1 base, and 14 bases had no gene match. The CDR3 extends over 17 amino acids. For the CDR3, the DNA is TGTGCCAGCAGCTTAGTAAGGAAACAGGGGCCCCGGCCTGAAGCTTTCTTT. Translated, it gives CASSLVRKQGPRPEAFF.

V gene TRBV7-2 combines with J gene TRBJ1-4, with D tentatively TRBD1 (5 bases). The CDR3 has 15 residues. V was pared by 5 bases and J by 5 bases, with 15 bases between. CDR1 is SGHTA, CDR2 FQGNSA, per germline. This CDR3 is CASSPVREANEKLFF. Here the CDR3 DNA reads TGTGCCAGCAGCCCCGTCAGGGAGGCCAATGAAAAACTGTTTTTT. The complete variable domain, with remaining parts taken from reference TRBV7-2 and TRBJ1-4, reads GAGVSQSPSNKVTEKGKDVELRCDPISGHTALYWYRQSLGQGLEFLIYFQGNSAPDKSGLPSDRFSAERTGGSVSTLTIQRTQQEDSAVYLCASSPVREANEKLFFGSGTQLSVL.

This rearrangement joins TRBV4-1 to TRBJ1-6; 8 bases line up with TRBD1. Germline CDR1 reads MGHRA; CDR2 reads YSYEKL. Trimming took 1 base from V and 7 from J; bases not matched to a gene: 12. The CDR3 runs to 18 residues. In nucleotides, the CDR3 is TGCGCCAGCAGCCAAGGTATAGCCCCGAGACAGGGGAATTCACCCCTCCACTTT. Its translation is CASSQGIAPRQGNSPLHF.

The CDR3 loop reads CASSPHRRETEAFF. The CDR3 DNA reads as TGTGCCAGCAGTCCCCATAGGAGGGAAACTGAAGCTTTCTTT. The chain employs TRBV2 and TRBJ1-1, with D unresolved. The V gene lost 5 bases and the J gene lost 5 bases, with 15 bases spanning the gap. There are 14 residues in the CDR3. In germline, CDR1 is SNHLY, CDR2 FYNNEI.